The next 7 T cell receptor beta chains were all read from a single sample in a study of blood T cell repertoires in COVID-19. This table comes from immunoSEQ multiplex PCR, and its TCRdb copy is limited to in-frame clones, with some not included. The repertoire holds about 250,000 clones, with 82% as singletons. Sequencing was performed on peripheral blood. These receptors came from a woman aged 80 or older with active or convalescent COVID-19.

The chain combines TRBV7-9 with TRBJ2-5, with D possibly matching TRBD2 (5 bases). With 3 bases removed from V and 5 bases from J, the gap between germline ends came to 10 bases. Germline CDR1 is SEHNR and CDR2 is FQNEAQ (reference sequence). This CDR3 contains 13 residues. CDR3 bases: TGTGCCAGCAGCTTCACTAGTGGGGAGACCCAGTACTTC. It is translated as CASSFTSGETQYF. Complete variable domain (other parts from reference TRBV7-9 and TRBJ2-5): DTGVSQNPRHKITKRGQNVTFRCDPISEHNRLYWYRQTLGQGPEFLTYFQNEAQLEKSRLLSDRFSAERPKGSFSTLEIQRTEQGDSAMYLCASSFTSGETQYFGPGTRLLVL.

This chain links TRBV30 with TRBJ1-4, with 7 bases fitting TRBD1. Losses at the gene ends were 6 bases for V and 4 bases for J; bases not matched to a gene: 5. Per the germline V gene, CDR1 is GTSNPN and CDR2 is SVGIG (reference sequence). There are 13 residues in the CDR3. CDR3: CACGGTDNEKLFF. The CDR3 DNA reads TGTGCCTGCGGTGGGACAGATAATGAAAAACTGTTTTTT.

The chain recombines TRBV7-9 with TRBJ1-2; 7 bases are a match to TRBD1. Per germline, CDR1 SEHNR and CDR2 FQNEAQ (reference sequence). Trimming removed 3 bases from V and 7 bases from J; junction bases left unmatched: 5. The CDR3 runs to 13 residues. The CDR3 here is CASSFEGGLGYTF. DNA of the CDR3: TGTGCCAGCAGCTTTGAAGGGGGCCTTGGCTACACCTTC.

The chain has TRBV5-1 and TRBJ1-1; 10 positions match TRBD1. CDR3 length: 14 residues. Germline trimming cut 4 bases from V and 5 bases from J; bases unmatched to any gene: 5. Germline CDR1 and CDR2: SGHRS and YFSETQ. This CDR3 is CASSPDRGGTEAFF. CDR3 coding DNA: TGCGCCAGCAGCCCGGACAGGGGGGGAACTGAAGCTTTCTTT.

The V gene is TRBV5-8, the J gene TRBJ1-1, with 9 bases aligning to TRBD1. CDR3 length: 17 amino acids. Germline V gene sequence: CDR1 SGHTS, CDR2 YDEGEE. After removal of 1 base from V and 4 bases from J, the junction contained 11 bases not matched to a gene. CDR3 amino acids: CASSLTHRGRFPTEAFF. The DNA of the CDR3 is TGTGCCAGCAGCTTGACCCACAGGGGGCGATTCCCCACTGAAGCTTTCTTT.

The J gene is TRBJ2-5, the V gene TRBV27; tentatively, D is TRBD2 (6 bases). The germline V and J ends were trimmed by 6 bases and 4 bases, with 18 bases remaining between them. Germline CDR1 reads MNHEY; CDR2 reads SMNVEV (reference sequence). The length of the CDR3 is 15 residues. Here the CDR3 reads CASRGSGIGGETQYF. The CDR3 nucleotides are TGTGCCAGCAGGGGTAGCGGCATCGGGGGAGAGACCCAGTACTTC.

The chain carries TRBV7-6 and TRBJ1-5; 12 bases map to TRBD1. CDR3 length: 16 amino acids. The J segment lost 7 bases and the V segment lost 5 bases, leaving 9 bases of the junction unmatched. Per the germline V gene, CDR1 is SGHVS and CDR2 is FNYEAQ. CDR3 DNA sequence: TGTGCCAGCAGCCTGGGACAGGGGGCGTCCTCACAGCCCCAGCATTTT. Translated, it gives CASSLGQGASSQPQHF.